This T cell receptor (beta chain) came from a study of blood T cell repertoires in COVID-19. Across the whole study: The analysed material was cDNA or gDNA that came from T cells, B-cell-depleted T cells, or PBMCs.

Profiling relied on immunoSEQ multiplex PCR, and the TCRdb table lists in-frame clones only, not all of them. The data contain 45,000 to 50,000 clones, roughly nine tenths of them singletons. CDR1 SGHKS and CDR2 YYEKEE come from the germline V gene (reference sequence). V shed 4 bases and J shed 9 bases, with 11 bases lying between them. The CDR3 spans 13 residues. This sequence joins TRBV5-5 and TRBJ2-6; TRBD1 might be the D (6 bases). This TCR came from a human donor in a cohort sampled during active COVID-19. Sequenced sample: peripheral blood. The CDR3 nucleotides read TGTGCCAGCAGCCCATTACAGGGCAACGTCCTGACTTTC. This codes for CASSPLQGNVLTF.